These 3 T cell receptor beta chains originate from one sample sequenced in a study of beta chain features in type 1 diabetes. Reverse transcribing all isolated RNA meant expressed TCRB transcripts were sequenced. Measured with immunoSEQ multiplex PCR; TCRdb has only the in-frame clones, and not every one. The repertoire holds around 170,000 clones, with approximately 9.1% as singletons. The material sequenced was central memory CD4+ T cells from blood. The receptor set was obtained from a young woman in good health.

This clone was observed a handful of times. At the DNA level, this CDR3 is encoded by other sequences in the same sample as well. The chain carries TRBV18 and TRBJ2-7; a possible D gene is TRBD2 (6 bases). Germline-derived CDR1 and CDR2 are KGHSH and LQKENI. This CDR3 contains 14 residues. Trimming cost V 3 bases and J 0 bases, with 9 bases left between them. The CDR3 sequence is CASSPAGSSYEQYF. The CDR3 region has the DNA TGTGCCAGCTCACCGGCGGGGAGCTCCTACGAGCAGTACTTC.

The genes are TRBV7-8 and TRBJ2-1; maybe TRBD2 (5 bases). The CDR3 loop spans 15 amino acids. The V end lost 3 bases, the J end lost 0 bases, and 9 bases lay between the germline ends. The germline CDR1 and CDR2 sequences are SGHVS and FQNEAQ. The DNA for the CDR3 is TGTGCCAGCAGCTTCGGGGAGAGCTCCTACAATGAGCAGTTCTTC. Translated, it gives CASSFGESSYNEQFF.

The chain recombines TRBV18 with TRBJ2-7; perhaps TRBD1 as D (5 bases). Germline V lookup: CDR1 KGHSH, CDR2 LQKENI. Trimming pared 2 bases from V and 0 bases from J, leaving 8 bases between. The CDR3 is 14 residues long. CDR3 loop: CASSPDSSSYEQYF. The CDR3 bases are TGTGCCAGCTCACCAGACAGTAGCTCCTACGAGCAGTACTTC.